Listed below are T cell receptor beta chains from one sample, sequenced in a study of shared clonotypes between healthy human individuals. TCRdb's copy holds only in-frame clones and misses some; the assay was immunoSEQ multiplex PCR. The sample consists of millions of clones, approximately 94% of them appearing once. The sequencing sample was made of naive CD4+ T cells sorted from blood. The source is a man aged 18 to 30 in good health. Both conserved end residues are part of each CDR3. The D gene is left open where the match is weak. Clone size is shown for a subset of rows, as once, few, many or a class of expanded clone.

D	J	size	V	CDR3	DNA
NA	TRBJ2-6	once	TRBV7-2	CASSSRTVVANVLTF	TGTGCCAGCAGCTCTCGAACCGTCGTAGCCAACGTCCTGACTTTC
NA	TRBJ2-2	NA	TRBV11-2	CASSLRSGGITGELFF	TGTGCCAGCAGCCTCCGTTCAGGGGGGATCACCGGGGAGCTGTTTTTT
NA	TRBJ1-2	NA	TRBV30	CAKSRGWSSGYTF	TGTGCCAAAAGTCGGGGGTGGAGCAGTGGCTACACCTTC
NA	TRBJ1-2	NA	TRBV9	CASSVGEGGDYGYTF	TGTGCCAGCAGCGTAGGTGAAGGGGGAGACTATGGCTACACCTTC
TRBD1	TRBJ1-1	NA	TRBV7-2	CASSPRGLTGGGTEAFF	TGTGCCAGCAGCCCGAGAGGGCTGACAGGGGGAGGAACTGAAGCTTTCTTT
NA	TRBJ1-2	NA	TRBV19	CASSIWENYTF	TGTGCCAGTAGTATCTGGGAGAACTACACCTTC
NA	TRBJ1-2	NA	TRBV28	CASSFADGGARRGYTF	TGTGCCAGCAGTTTCGCCGACGGGGGGGCAAGACGTGGCTACACCTTC
TRBD2	TRBJ2-1	NA	TRBV9	CASSVGPSGDSYNEQFF	TGTGCCAGCAGCGTAGGACCTAGCGGAGACTCCTACAATGAGCAGTTCTTC
NA	TRBJ1-2	NA	TRBV10-3	CAISENRDYGYTF	TGTGCCATCAGTGAGAACCGGGACTATGGCTACACCTTC
NA	TRBJ1-3	NA	TRBV7-2	CASSFLQDSGNTIYF	TGTGCCAGCAGCTTCCTACAAGACTCTGGAAACACCATATATTTT
NA	TRBJ2-2	NA	TRBV10-3	CAISELAVNTGELFF	TGTGCCATCAGTGAATTAGCGGTCAACACCGGGGAGCTGTTTTTT
TRBD1	TRBJ2-7	NA	TRBV4-1	CASSRSGTGAYEQYF	TGCGCCAGCAGCCGGTCCGGGACAGGTGCCTACGAGCAGTACTTC
NA	TRBJ2-3	NA	TRBV5-5	CASSLESLSPPTQYF	TGTGCCAGCAGCTTGGAGAGCTTGTCACCCCCTACGCAGTATTTT
NA	TRBJ2-3	NA	TRBV5-6	CASSDRTAQYF	TGTGCCAGCAGTGACCGGACAGCGCAGTATTTT
NA	TRBJ2-3	once	TRBV28	CASKMNKGIPSTDTQYF	TGTGCCAGCAAAATGAACAAGGGAATCCCTAGTACAGATACGCAGTATTTT
TRBD2	TRBJ2-5	NA	TRBV2	CASSASSGGRETQYF	TGTGCCAGCAGTGCTTCTAGCGGGGGCCGGGAGACCCAGTACTTC
NA	TRBJ1-6	NA	TRBV2	CASKAAALNSPLHF	TGTGCCAGCAAAGCGGCAGCCTTAAATTCACCCCTCCACTTT
NA	TRBJ1-1	NA	TRBV12-5	CASGLQGRETEAFF	TGTGCTAGTGGTTTACAGGGACGAGAGACTGAAGCTTTCTTT
NA	TRBJ2-7	NA	TRBV4-2	CASSQEEDGAREQYF	TGTGCCAGCAGCCAAGAAGAGGACGGGGCTCGGGAGCAGTACTTC
TRBD2	TRBJ2-7	NA	TRBV11-2	CASTLGGGAVRF	TGTGCCAGCACCTTGGGCGGGGGAGCGGTGCGGTTC
NA	TRBJ1-5	NA	TRBV28	CASSFLAQPQHF	TGTGCCAGCAGTTTCCTAGCACAGCCCCAGCATTTT
NA	TRBJ2-6	once	TRBV7-2	CASSLRLLQTRGGANVLTF	TGTGCCAGCAGCTTACGGCTTTTGCAAACCAGGGGTGGGGCCAACGTCCTGACTTTC
NA	TRBJ1-5	few	TRBV30	CAWSVSGRGNQPQHF	TGTGCCTGGAGTGTCTCAGGGAGGGGCAATCAGCCCCAGCATTTT
TRBD1	TRBJ2-5	NA	TRBV10-3	CAISVRDRGFQETQYF	TGTGCCATCAGTGTCAGGGACAGGGGGTTTCAAGAGACCCAGTACTTC
NA	TRBJ2-7	NA	TRBV10-3	CAISAGTSLYEQYF	TGTGCCATCAGCGCCGGGACTTCCCTATACGAGCAGTACTTC
NA	TRBJ2-5	NA	TRBV7-8	CASSLVLAGAPETQYF	TGTGCCAGCAGCTTAGTTCTTGCGGGGGCCCCGGAGACCCAGTACTTC
TRBD1	TRBJ2-3	NA	TRBV6-5	CASSLDRITDTQYF	TGTGCCAGCAGTTTGGACAGGATCACAGATACGCAGTATTTT
TRBD1	TRBJ1-2	NA	TRBV27	CASRVRTGVANYGYTF	TGTGCCAGCAGAGTGCGGACAGGGGTAGCTAACTATGGCTACACCTTC
NA	TRBJ2-2	NA	TRBV19	CASSGLGTPPGELFF	TGTGCCAGTAGTGGACTCGGGACACCACCCGGGGAGCTGTTTTTT
TRBD1	TRBJ2-1	NA	TRBV19	CATKDRGRQGGDEQFF	TGTGCCACCAAAGATAGAGGGCGACAGGGTGGGGATGAGCAGTTCTTC
TRBD1	TRBJ1-1	few	TRBV18	CASSPGTVVVYTEAFF	TGTGCCAGCTCACCTGGGACAGTCGTGGTATACACTGAAGCTTTCTTT
NA	TRBJ2-7	NA	TRBV29-1	CSVATVSYEQYF	TGCAGCGTTGCAACGGTGTCCTACGAGCAGTACTTC
NA	TRBJ2-7	NA	TRBV6-5	CASSSFSNMGYEQYF	TGTGCCAGCAGTTCCTTTTCTAATATGGGGTACGAGCAGTACTTC
TRBD1	TRBJ1-2	NA	TRBV2	CASSLRSTGGVRGYTF	TGTGCCAGCAGTCTCCGCTCGACAGGGGGCGTCCGTGGCTACACCTTC
TRBD1	TRBJ1-3	NA	TRBV28	CASSPSRGGNTIYF	TGTGCCAGCAGTCCTTCCAGGGGGGGAAACACCATATATTTT
NA	TRBJ2-7	NA	TRBV15	CATSRDISYEQYF	TGTGCCACCAGCAGAGATATAAGCTACGAGCAGTACTTC
NA	TRBJ2-7	NA	TRBV6-5	CASSYGHEQYF	TGTGCCAGCAGTTACGGGCACGAGCAGTACTTC
NA	TRBJ2-5	NA	TRBV14	CASSQDLGGWETQYF	TGTGCCAGCAGCCAAGATCTCGGGGGCTGGGAGACCCAGTACTTC
NA	TRBJ2-7	NA	TRBV2	CASSAYREHYEQYF	TGTGCCAGCAGTGCCTATCGGGAGCATTACGAGCAGTACTTC
NA	TRBJ2-7	NA	TRBV11-3	CASSLGTLGEQYF	TGTGCCAGCAGCTTAGGCACTCTGGGCGAGCAGTACTTC
NA	TRBJ2-3	NA	TRBV27	CASSPGDTQYF	TGTGCCAGCAGCCCCGGGGATACGCAGTATTTT
NA	TRBJ2-5	NA	TRBV30	CAWNRARETQYF	TGTGCCTGGAACCGGGCTCGGGAGACCCAGTACTTC
NA	TRBJ2-7	NA	TRBV6-4	CASSDGSFRTTEQYF	TGTGCCAGCAGTGACGGTTCTTTCCGTACCACCGAGCAGTACTTC
TRBD2	TRBJ2-7	NA	TRBV10-3	CAISGGLAGTYEQYF	TGTGCCATCAGTGGGGGACTAGCGGGGACCTACGAGCAGTACTTC
NA	TRBJ1-2	NA	TRBV5-4	CASSLVGDYGYTF	TGTGCCAGCAGCTTGGTAGGGGACTATGGCTACACCTTC
NA	TRBJ2-3	NA	TRBV5-1	CASSWGYEDTDTQYF	TGCGCCAGCAGCTGGGGTTATGAGGACACAGATACGCAGTATTTT
NA	TRBJ2-7	NA	TRBV6-5	CASSGQTSYEQYF	TGTGCCAGCAGTGGACAGACTAGCTACGAGCAGTACTTC
TRBD2	TRBJ2-7	NA	TRBV7-9	CASSRGLASSYEQYF	TGTGCCAGCAGCCGGGGACTAGCCTCGTCCTACGAGCAGTACTTC
NA	TRBJ2-6	NA	TRBV7-2	CASSLPGSGANVLTF	TGTGCCAGCAGTCTGCCGGGCTCGGGGGCCAACGTCCTGACTTTC
NA	TRBJ2-5	NA	TRBV7-2	CASSPARTQETQYF	TGTGCCAGCAGTCCCGCGCGGACACAAGAGACCCAGTACTTC
NA	TRBJ2-5	once	TRBV30	CAWSSEQETQYF	TGTGCCTGGTCTAGCGAACAAGAGACCCAGTACTTC
TRBD2	TRBJ2-3	NA	TRBV7-2	CASSGGAGGYTDTQYF	TGTGCCAGCAGCGGCGGAGCGGGAGGATACACAGATACGCAGTATTTT
TRBD1	TRBJ1-6	NA	TRBV19	CASNMGQARSPLHF	TGTGCCAGTAACATGGGACAGGCCCGATCACCCCTCCACTTT
NA	TRBJ2-7	NA	TRBV7-8	CASYSTHGQLYEQYF	TGTGCCTCTTATTCGACCCATGGACAGCTATACGAGCAGTACTTC
NA	TRBJ2-2	NA	TRBV2	CASSESPGKTGELFF	TGTGCCAGCAGTGAATCGCCAGGGAAGACCGGGGAGCTGTTTTTT
TRBD2	TRBJ2-5	NA	TRBV30	CAWSEGLAGETQYF	TGTGCCTGGAGTGAGGGACTAGCGGGAGAGACCCAGTACTTC
NA	TRBJ1-1	NA	TRBV2	CASSTDRNTEAFF	TGTGCCAGCAGTACCGACAGGAACACTGAAGCTTTCTTT
NA	TRBJ2-1	NA	TRBV7-8	CASSPRKWGSSYNEQFF	TGTGCCAGCAGCCCCCGGAAATGGGGGAGCTCCTACAATGAGCAGTTCTTC
TRBD1	TRBJ1-4	once	TRBV5-1	CASRLGTENEKLFF	TGCGCCAGCCGATTGGGGACAGAGAATGAAAAACTGTTTTTT
NA	TRBJ2-1	once	TRBV2	CASSVFDEQFF	TGTGCCAGCAGTGTTTTTGATGAGCAGTTCTTC